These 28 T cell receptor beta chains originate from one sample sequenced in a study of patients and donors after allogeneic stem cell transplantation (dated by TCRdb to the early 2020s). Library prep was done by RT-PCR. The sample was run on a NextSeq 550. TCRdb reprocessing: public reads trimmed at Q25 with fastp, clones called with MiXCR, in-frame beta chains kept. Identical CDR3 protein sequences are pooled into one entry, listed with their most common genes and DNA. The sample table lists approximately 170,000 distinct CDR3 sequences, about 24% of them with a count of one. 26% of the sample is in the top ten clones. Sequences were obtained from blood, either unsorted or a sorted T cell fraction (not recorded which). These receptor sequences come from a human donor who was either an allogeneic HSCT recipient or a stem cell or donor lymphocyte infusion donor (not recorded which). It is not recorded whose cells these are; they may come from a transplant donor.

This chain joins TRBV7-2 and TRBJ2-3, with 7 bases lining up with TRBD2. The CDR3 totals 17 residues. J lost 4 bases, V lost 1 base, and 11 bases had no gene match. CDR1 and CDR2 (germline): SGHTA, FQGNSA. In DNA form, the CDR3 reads TGTGCCAGCAGCTTAGATTTGATGGCGGGAGCGGCAGATACGCAGTATTTT. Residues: CASSLDLMAGAADTQYF.

CDR3 DNA sequence: TGCGCCAGCAGCTTGAGCGGGAACCAAGAGACCCAGTACTTC. It encodes CASSLSGNQETQYF. This sequence joins TRBV5-1 and TRBJ2-5; 7 positions match TRBD2. Germline CDR1 is SGHRS and CDR2 is YFSETQ. Losses at the gene ends were 1 base for V and 0 bases for J; bases not matched to a gene: 0. This CDR3 has 14 amino acids. Drawing the rest from reference TRBV5-1 and TRBJ2-5, the complete variable domain is KAGVTQTPRYLIKTRGQQVTLSCSPISGHRSVSWYQQTPGQGLQFLFEYFSETQRNKGNFPGRFSGRQFSNSRSEMNVSTLELGDSALYLCASSLSGNQETQYFGPGTRLLVL.

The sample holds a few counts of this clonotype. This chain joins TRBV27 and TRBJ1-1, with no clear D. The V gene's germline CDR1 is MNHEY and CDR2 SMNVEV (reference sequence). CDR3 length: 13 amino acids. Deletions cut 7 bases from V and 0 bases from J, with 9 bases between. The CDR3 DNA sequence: TGTGCCAGCAAAAGGGTTCTGAACACTGAAGCTTTCTTT. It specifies CASKRVLNTEAFF.

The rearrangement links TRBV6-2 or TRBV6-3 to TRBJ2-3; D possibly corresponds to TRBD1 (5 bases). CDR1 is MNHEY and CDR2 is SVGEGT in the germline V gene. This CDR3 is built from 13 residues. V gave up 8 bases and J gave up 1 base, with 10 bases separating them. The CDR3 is CASFSGRTDTQYF. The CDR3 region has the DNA TGTGCCAGCTTTTCAGGGCGCACAGATACGCAGTATTTT.

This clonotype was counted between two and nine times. CDR3 DNA sequence: TGTGCCATCAGTGATGGGCAGAACTATGGCTACACCTTC. Protein product: CAISDGQNYGYTF. The rearrangement joins TRBV10-3 to TRBJ1-2, with D unclear. Germline V gene sequence: CDR1 ENHRY, CDR2 SYGVKD. The ends were cut back, 3 bases at V and 2 bases at J, with 7 bases in the middle. The CDR3 consists of 13 residues.

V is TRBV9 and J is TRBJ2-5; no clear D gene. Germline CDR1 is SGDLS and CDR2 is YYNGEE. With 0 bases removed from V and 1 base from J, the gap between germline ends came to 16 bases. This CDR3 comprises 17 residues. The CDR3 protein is CASSVALDTTGQETQYF. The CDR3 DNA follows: TGTGCCAGCAGCGTAGCCCTCGACACAACCGGCCAAGAGACCCAGTACTTC. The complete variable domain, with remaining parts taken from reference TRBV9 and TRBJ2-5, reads DSGVTQTPKHLITATGQRVTLRCSPRSGDLSVYWYQQSLDQGLQFLIQYYNGEERAKGNILERFSAQQFPDLHSELNLSSLELGDSALYFCASSVALDTTGQETQYFGPGTRLLVL.

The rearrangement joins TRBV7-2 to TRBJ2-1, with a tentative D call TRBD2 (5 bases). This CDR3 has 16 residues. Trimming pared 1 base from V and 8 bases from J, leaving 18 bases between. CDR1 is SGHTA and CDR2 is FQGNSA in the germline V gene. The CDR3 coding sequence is TGTGCCAGCAGCTTAGGTATACTAGTCGGTGGCGATGAGCAGTTCTTC. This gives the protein CASSLGILVGGDEQFF.

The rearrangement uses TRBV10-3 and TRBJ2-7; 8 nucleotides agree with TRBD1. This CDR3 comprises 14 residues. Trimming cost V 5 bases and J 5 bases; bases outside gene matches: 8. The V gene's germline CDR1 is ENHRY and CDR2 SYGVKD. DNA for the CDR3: TGTGCCATCAGTTTGACAGGGGTAAACGACGAGCAGTACTTC. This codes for CAISLTGVNDEQYF.

The CDR3 DNA reads TGCGCCAGCAGCCGCATAACAACAGGGGATGAAGCCCAGCATTTT. Encoded protein: CASSRITTGDEAQHF. The rearrangement uses TRBV4-1 and TRBJ1-5, with 7 bases lining up with TRBD1. The CDR3 has 15 amino acids. With V trimmed by 4 bases and J by 11 bases, 14 bases remained unmatched. Germline CDR1 reads MGHRA; CDR2 reads YSYEKL.

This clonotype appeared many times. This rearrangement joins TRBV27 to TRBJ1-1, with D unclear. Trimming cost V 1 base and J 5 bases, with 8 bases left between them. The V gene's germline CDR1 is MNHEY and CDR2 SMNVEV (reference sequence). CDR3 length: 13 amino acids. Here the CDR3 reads CASSLFRETEAFF. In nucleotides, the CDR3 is TGTGCCAGCAGTTTATTTAGGGAGACTGAAGCTTTCTTT.

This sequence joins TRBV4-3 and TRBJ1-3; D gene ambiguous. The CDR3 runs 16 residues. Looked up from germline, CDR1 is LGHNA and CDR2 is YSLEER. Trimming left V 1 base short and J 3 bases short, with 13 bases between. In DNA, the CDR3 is TGCGCCAGCAGCCAAGTAGGGTACCACCTTGGAAACACCATATATTTT. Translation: CASSQVGYHLGNTIYF.

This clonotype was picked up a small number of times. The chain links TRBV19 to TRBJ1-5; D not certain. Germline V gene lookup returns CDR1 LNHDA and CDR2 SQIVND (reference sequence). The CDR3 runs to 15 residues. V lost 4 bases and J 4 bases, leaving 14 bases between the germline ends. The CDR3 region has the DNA TGTGCCAGTAGTACCGCCAAGGGCCCGAATCAGCCCCAGCATTTT. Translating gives CASSTAKGPNQPQHF. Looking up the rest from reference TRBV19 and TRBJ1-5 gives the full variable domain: DGGITQSPKYLFRKEGQNVTLSCEQNLNHDAMYWYRQDPGQGLRLIYYSQIVNDFQKGDIAEGYSVSREKKESFPLTVTSAQKNPTAFYLCASSTAKGPNQPQHFGDGTRLSIL.

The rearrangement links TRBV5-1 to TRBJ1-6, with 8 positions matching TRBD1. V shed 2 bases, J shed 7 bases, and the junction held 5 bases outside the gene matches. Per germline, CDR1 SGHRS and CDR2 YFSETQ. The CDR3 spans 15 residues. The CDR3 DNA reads TGCGCCAGCAGCTTTGGGACAGGCGACAATTCACCCCTCCACTTT. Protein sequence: CASSFGTGDNSPLHF. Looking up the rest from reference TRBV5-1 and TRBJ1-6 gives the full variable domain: KAGVTQTPRYLIKTRGQQVTLSCSPISGHRSVSWYQQTPGQGLQFLFEYFSETQRNKGNFPGRFSGRQFSNSRSEMNVSTLELGDSALYLCASSFGTGDNSPLHFGNGTRLTVT.

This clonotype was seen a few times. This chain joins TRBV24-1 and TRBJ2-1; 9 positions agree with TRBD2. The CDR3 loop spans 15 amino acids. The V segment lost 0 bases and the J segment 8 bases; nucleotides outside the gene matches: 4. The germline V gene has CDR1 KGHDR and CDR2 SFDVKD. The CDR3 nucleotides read TGTGCCACCAGTGATTTGCTAGCGGGATACCATGAGCAGTTCTTC. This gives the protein CATSDLLAGYHEQFF.

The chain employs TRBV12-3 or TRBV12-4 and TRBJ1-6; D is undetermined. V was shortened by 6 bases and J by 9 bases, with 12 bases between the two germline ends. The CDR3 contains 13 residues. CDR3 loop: CASRIRQPSPLHF. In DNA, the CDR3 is TGTGCCAGCAGAATAAGACAACCTTCACCCCTCCACTTT.

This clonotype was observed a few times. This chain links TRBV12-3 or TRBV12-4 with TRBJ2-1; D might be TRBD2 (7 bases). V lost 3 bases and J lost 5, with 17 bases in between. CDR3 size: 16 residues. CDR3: CASSLWGGRFHNEQFF. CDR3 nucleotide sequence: TGTGCCAGCAGTTTGTGGGGGGGCCGTTTTCACAATGAGCAGTTCTTC.

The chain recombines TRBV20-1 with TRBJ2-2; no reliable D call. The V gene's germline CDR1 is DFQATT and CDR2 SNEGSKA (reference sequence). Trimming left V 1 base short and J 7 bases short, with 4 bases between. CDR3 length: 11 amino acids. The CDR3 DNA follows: TGCAGTGCTAGAGTGGGCGGGGAGCTGTTTTTT. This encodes CSARVGGELFF.

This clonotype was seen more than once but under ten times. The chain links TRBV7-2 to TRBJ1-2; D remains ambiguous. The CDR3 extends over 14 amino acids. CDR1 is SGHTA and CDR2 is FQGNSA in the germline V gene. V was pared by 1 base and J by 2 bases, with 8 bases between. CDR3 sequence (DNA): TGTGCCAGCAGCTTAGAGGTGCCCAACTATGGCTACACCTTC. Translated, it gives CASSLEVPNYGYTF.

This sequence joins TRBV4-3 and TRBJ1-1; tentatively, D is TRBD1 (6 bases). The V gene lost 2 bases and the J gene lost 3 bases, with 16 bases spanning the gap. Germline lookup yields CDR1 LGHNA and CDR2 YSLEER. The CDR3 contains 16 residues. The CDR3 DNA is TGCGCCAGCAGCCAAAAACTTACTAGGGGGTACACTGAAGCTTTCTTT. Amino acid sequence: CASSQKLTRGYTEAFF.

The CDR3 sequence is CASSQVKLAGGEQFF. The CDR3, as DNA: TGCGCCAGCAGCCAAGTAAAGTTGGCCGGGGGTGAGCAGTTCTTC. V and J are TRBV4-1 and TRBJ2-1; D possibly corresponds to TRBD2 (6 bases). Between the trimmed V and J ends, which lost 1 base and 9 bases, there was a span of 16 bases. CDR1 MGHRA and CDR2 YSYEKL come from the germline V gene. The CDR3 is 15 amino acids.

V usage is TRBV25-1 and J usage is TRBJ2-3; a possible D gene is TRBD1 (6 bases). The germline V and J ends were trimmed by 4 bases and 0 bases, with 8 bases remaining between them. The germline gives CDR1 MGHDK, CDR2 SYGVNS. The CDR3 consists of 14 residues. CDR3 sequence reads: CASSGQGSTDTQYF. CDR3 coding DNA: TGTGCCAGCAGTGGTCAGGGGAGCACAGATACGCAGTATTTT.

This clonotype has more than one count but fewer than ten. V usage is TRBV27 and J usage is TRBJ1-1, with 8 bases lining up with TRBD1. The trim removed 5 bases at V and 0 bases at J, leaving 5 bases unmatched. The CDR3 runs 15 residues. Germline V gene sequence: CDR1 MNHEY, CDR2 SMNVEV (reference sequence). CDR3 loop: CASSAGQGLNTEAFF. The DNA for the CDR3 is TGTGCCAGCAGTGCCGGACAGGGTTTGAACACTGAAGCTTTCTTT.

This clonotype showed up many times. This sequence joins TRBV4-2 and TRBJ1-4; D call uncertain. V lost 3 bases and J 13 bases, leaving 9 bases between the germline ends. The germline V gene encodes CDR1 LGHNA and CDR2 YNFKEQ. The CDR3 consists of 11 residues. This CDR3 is CASSQAGGLFF. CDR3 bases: TGTGCCAGCAGCCAGGCGGGAGGACTGTTTTTT.

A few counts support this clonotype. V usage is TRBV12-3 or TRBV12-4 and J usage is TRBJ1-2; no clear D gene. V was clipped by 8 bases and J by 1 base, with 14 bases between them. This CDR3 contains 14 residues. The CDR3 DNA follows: TGTGCCAGCTTCTTTAACAGCGATAACTATGGCTACACCTTC. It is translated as CASFFNSDNYGYTF.

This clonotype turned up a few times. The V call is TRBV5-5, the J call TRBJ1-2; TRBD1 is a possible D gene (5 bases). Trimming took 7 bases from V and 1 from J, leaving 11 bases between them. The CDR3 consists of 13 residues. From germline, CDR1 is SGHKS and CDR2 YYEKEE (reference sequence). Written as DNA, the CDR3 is TGTGCCAGCTCGGGGCAGATTAACTATGGCTACACCTTC. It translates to CASSGQINYGYTF. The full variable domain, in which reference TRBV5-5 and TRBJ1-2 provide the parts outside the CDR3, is DAGVTQSPTHLIKTRGQQVTLRCSPISGHKSVSWYQQVLGQGPQFIFQYYEKEERGRGNFPDRFSARQFPNYSSELNVNALLLGDSALYLCASSGQINYGYTFGSGTRLTVV.

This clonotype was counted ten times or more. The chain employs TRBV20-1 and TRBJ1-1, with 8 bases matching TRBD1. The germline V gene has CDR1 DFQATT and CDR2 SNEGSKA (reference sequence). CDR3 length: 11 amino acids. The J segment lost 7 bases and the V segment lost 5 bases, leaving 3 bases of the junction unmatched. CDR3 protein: CSAPGQVEAFF. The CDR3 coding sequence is TGCAGTGCTCCGGGACAGGTTGAAGCTTTCTTT.

CDR3: CASQDNNSPLHF. The CDR3, as DNA: TGCGCCAGTCAGGACAATAATTCACCCCTCCACTTT. The chain couples TRBV5-1 to TRBJ1-6; D perhaps matches TRBD1 (5 bases). Germline V gives CDR1 SGHRS, CDR2 YFSETQ. This CDR3 spans 12 amino acids. Trimming left V 8 bases short and J 5 bases short, with 8 bases between.

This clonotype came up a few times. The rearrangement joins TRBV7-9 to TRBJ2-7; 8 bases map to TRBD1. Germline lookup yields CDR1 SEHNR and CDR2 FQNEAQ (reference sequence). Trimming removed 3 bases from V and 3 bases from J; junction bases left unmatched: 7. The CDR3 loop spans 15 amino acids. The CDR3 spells CASSLDRASFYEQYF. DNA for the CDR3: TGTGCCAGCAGCTTGGACAGGGCGAGTTTCTACGAGCAGTACTTC.